These T cell receptor beta chains were read from a single sample in a study of cytotoxic CD8 clonotypes in ibrutinib-treated CLL. Here immunoSEQ multiplex PCR was the method, and the copy in TCRdb shows in-frame clones only, minus some. The sample records some 63,000 clones, 90% being singletons. The specimen was PBMCs, collected after 12 months of ibrutinib treatment. The receptor source for this set is a human donor with chronic lymphocytic leukemia. Both conserved end residues are part of each CDR3. The order of the fields is V gene, clone size, D gene, J gene, CDR3 length, CDR3 protein, CDR3 DNA. The D gene is left open where the match is weak. Rows may omit the clone size; those that give it use once, few, many or a size class.

v_gene: TRBV19; abundance: -; d_gene: TRBD2; j_gene: TRBJ2-2; len: 17; CDR3aa: CASSPSGRAGDTGELFF; CDR3nt: TGTGCCAGTAGCCCTAGCGGGAGGGCCGGCGATACCGGGGAGCTGTTTTTT
v_gene: TRBV5-6; abundance: -; d_gene: -; j_gene: TRBJ1-3; len: 15; CDR3aa: CASSLRGFSGNTIYF; CDR3nt: TGTGCCAGCAGCTTAAGAGGCTTCTCTGGAAACACCATATATTTT
v_gene: TRBV18; abundance: -; d_gene: TRBD2; j_gene: TRBJ2-1; len: 21; CDR3aa: CASSPLPGTSGSESSYNEQFF; CDR3nt: TGTGCCAGCTCACCATTGCCCGGGACTAGCGGGAGTGAGAGCTCCTACAATGAGCAGTTCTTC
v_gene: TRBV4-1; abundance: few; d_gene: -; j_gene: TRBJ1-5; len: 15; CDR3aa: CASSQAEAGTQPQHF; CDR3nt: TGCGCCAGCAGCCAAGCGGAGGCAGGGACCCAGCCCCAGCATTTT
v_gene: TRBV30; abundance: -; d_gene: -; j_gene: TRBJ1-5; len: 12; CDR3aa: CAWSEGSQPQHF; CDR3nt: TGTGCCTGGAGTGAGGGTTCGCAGCCCCAGCATTTT
v_gene: TRBV19; abundance: -; d_gene: TRBD1; j_gene: TRBJ2-2; len: 16; CDR3aa: CASSTGTGRLAGELFF; CDR3nt: TGTGCCAGTAGTACCGGGACAGGCCGCCTAGCCGGGGAGCTGTTTTTT
v_gene: TRBV5-1; abundance: -; d_gene: -; j_gene: TRBJ2-2; len: 14; CDR3aa: CASSPKVGPGELFF; CDR3nt: TGCGCCAGCAGCCCGAAAGTGGGGCCCGGGGAGCTGTTTTTT
v_gene: TRBV5-1; abundance: -; d_gene: TRBD1; j_gene: TRBJ2-6; len: 19; CDR3aa: CASSLSRQGLTTGANVLTF; CDR3nt: TGCGCCAGCAGCTTGTCCCGACAGGGGTTAACTACTGGGGCCAACGTCCTGACTTTC
v_gene: TRBV12-2; abundance: -; d_gene: -; j_gene: TRBJ2-2; len: 17; CDR3aa: CASRLVVSGRITGELFF; CDR3nt: TGTGCAAGTCGCTTAGTGGTTAGCGGGAGGATCACCGGGGAGCTGTTTTTT
v_gene: TRBV7-9; abundance: -; d_gene: TRBD2; j_gene: TRBJ2-3; len: 17; CDR3aa: CASSSLRASGRGGTQYF; CDR3nt: TGTGCCAGCAGCTCCCTCCGGGCTAGCGGCCGGGGAGGGACGCAGTATTTT
v_gene: TRBV9; abundance: -; d_gene: TRBD2; j_gene: TRBJ2-5; len: 19; CDR3aa: CASSVGRGTSGRGQETQYF; CDR3nt: TGTGCCAGCAGCGTAGGGCGCGGGACTAGCGGGAGGGGACAAGAGACCCAGTACTTC
v_gene: TRBV6-5; abundance: -; d_gene: TRBD2; j_gene: TRBJ2-7; len: 14; CDR3aa: CASLWTSGKYEQYF; CDR3nt: TGTGCCAGCCTGTGGACTAGCGGGAAGTACGAGCAGTACTTC
v_gene: TRBV7-9; abundance: -; d_gene: TRBD2; j_gene: TRBJ2-1; len: 14; CDR3aa: CASSLGLATNEQFF; CDR3nt: TGTGCCAGCAGCTTAGGACTAGCGACCAATGAGCAGTTCTTC
v_gene: TRBV5-5; abundance: few; d_gene: -; j_gene: TRBJ1-5; len: 14; CDR3aa: CASSLTQGVQPQHF; CDR3nt: TGTGCCAGCAGCTTGACTCAGGGCGTTCAGCCCCAGCATTTT
v_gene: TRBV7-3; abundance: -; d_gene: -; j_gene: TRBJ2-1; len: 17; CDR3aa: CASSLTLLGASYNEQFF; CDR3nt: TGTGCCAGCAGCTTGACGTTGTTAGGGGCCTCATACAATGAGCAGTTCTTC
v_gene: TRBV27; abundance: -; d_gene: TRBD1; j_gene: TRBJ2-3; len: 14; CDR3aa: CASSQRGPWDTQYF; CDR3nt: TGTGCCAGCAGTCAGAGGGGGCCTTGGGATACGCAGTATTTT
v_gene: TRBV19; abundance: -; d_gene: TRBD1; j_gene: TRBJ1-3; len: 16; CDR3aa: CASRGQVPLSGNTIYF; CDR3nt: TGTGCCAGTAGGGGACAGGTCCCCCTCTCTGGAAACACCATATATTTT
v_gene: TRBV16; abundance: -; d_gene: TRBD1; j_gene: TRBJ2-1; len: 16; CDR3aa: CASSQITGQGNDEQFF; CDR3nt: TGTGCCAGCAGTCAAATAACGGGACAGGGGAATGATGAGCAGTTCTTC
v_gene: TRBV7-9; abundance: -; d_gene: -; j_gene: TRBJ2-1; len: 17; CDR3aa: CASSLALTDKQVNEQFF; CDR3nt: TGTGCCAGCAGCTTAGCGCTAACAGACAAACAGGTCAATGAGCAGTTCTTC
v_gene: TRBV28; abundance: -; d_gene: -; j_gene: TRBJ2-7; len: 17; CDR3aa: CASSLYRPRGSKYEQYF; CDR3nt: TGTGCCAGCAGTTTATACCGGCCCCGGGGATCGAAATACGAGCAGTACTTC
v_gene: TRBV7-2; abundance: few; d_gene: -; j_gene: TRBJ1-5; len: 14; CDR3aa: CASSPRGVLQPQHF; CDR3nt: TGTGCCAGCAGCCCGCGGGGAGTTCTTCAGCCCCAGCATTTT
v_gene: TRBV19; abundance: -; d_gene: -; j_gene: TRBJ1-3; len: 16; CDR3aa: CASKQTESFSGNTIYF; CDR3nt: TGTGCCAGTAAACAGACAGAGTCCTTCTCTGGAAACACCATATATTTT
v_gene: TRBV19; abundance: few; d_gene: -; j_gene: TRBJ2-7; len: 14; CDR3aa: CASSLPRAGNEQYF; CDR3nt: TGTGCCAGTAGTTTGCCCCGGGCGGGAAACGAGCAGTACTTC